Shown below are 26 T cell receptor beta chains from a single sample sequenced in a study of early T cells in non-severe SARS-CoV-2 infection. TCRdb reanalysed the 5' RACE reads using MiXCR and keeps one entry per CDR3 protein. The sample has 80,000 to 95,000 distinct CDR3 sequences; 12% are singletons. Sequenced material: whole blood. These receptors were taken from an adult who was a healthcare worker with PCR-confirmed SARS-CoV-2 infection or an uninfected control (not recorded which).

V gene TRBV11-2 combines with J gene TRBJ2-7; a possible D gene is TRBD2 (5 bases). V dropped 2 bases and J dropped 3 bases, with 11 bases sitting between them. Germline V gives CDR1 SGHAT, CDR2 FQNNGV. The CDR3 is 14 amino acids. The CDR3 DNA sequence: TGTGCCAGCAGCTTACCACTAGTGAACTACGAGCAGTACTTC. It specifies CASSLPLVNYEQYF.

As concerns this clonotype: The junction and the germline gene differ at one end; a read error may be behind it. The chain links TRBV6-2 or TRBV6-3 to TRBJ2-1; 15 bases line up with TRBD2. This CDR3 has 14 residues. In germline, CDR1 is MNHEY, CDR2 SVGEGT. CDR3 DNA sequence: TGTGCCAGCAGTTACCCAAGGACTAGCGGGAGGGACGCATTC. Translation gives CASSYPRTSGRDAF.

The V call is TRBV14, the J call TRBJ2-3, with D tentatively TRBD2 (6 bases). V was clipped by 0 bases and J by 2 bases, with 9 bases between them. This CDR3 spans 15 amino acids. CDR1 and CDR2 (germline): SGHDN, FVKESK. The CDR3 DNA is TGTGCCAGCAGCCAAGAACGGGGGTACACAGATACGCAGTATTTT. It codes for CASSQERGYTDTQYF. The complete variable domain, with remaining parts taken from reference TRBV14 and TRBJ2-3, reads EAGVTQFPSHSVIEKGQTVTLRCDPISGHDNLYWYRRVMGKEIKFLLHFVKESKQDESGMPNNRFLAERTGGTYSTLKVQPAELEDSGVYFCASSQERGYTDTQYFGPGTRLTVL.

This clonotype was counted between two and nine times. This CDR3 is CSVGGWGVSTDTQYF. CDR3 coding DNA: TGCAGTGTCGGCGGATGGGGAGTTAGCACAGATACGCAGTATTTT. V is TRBV20-1 and J is TRBJ2-3, with D possibly matching TRBD2 (5 bases). Germline V lookup: CDR1 DFQATT, CDR2 SNEGSKA (reference sequence). The CDR3 totals 15 residues. Trimming cost V 7 bases and J 0 bases, with 17 bases left between them.

The V gene is TRBV6-5, the J gene TRBJ2-1; TRBD2 agrees at 9 bases. V lost 2 bases and J lost 4; bases outside the gene matches: 6. The CDR3 loop spans 16 amino acids. Germline CDR1 MNHEY, CDR2 SVGAGI. As DNA, the CDR3 is TGTGCCAGCAGTTACGGGCTAGCGGGATCTTACAATGAGCAGTTCTTC. Protein sequence: CASSYGLAGSYNEQFF.

This clonotype has only a few counts. The DNA for the CDR3 is TGTGCCAGCTCCCCCGACAGAACGCGGAACACTGAAGCTTTCTTT. Protein product: CASSPDRTRNTEAFF. The J gene is TRBJ1-1, the V gene TRBV18; D might be TRBD1 (5 bases). The CDR3 runs 15 residues. V lost 6 bases and J 1 base, leaving 15 bases between the germline ends. From germline, CDR1 is KGHSH and CDR2 LQKENI.

This clonotype was found a few times. V usage is TRBV10-3 and J usage is TRBJ2-2, with TRBD2 matching 9 bases. This CDR3 comprises 15 residues. The V segment lost 4 bases and the J segment 0 bases; nucleotides outside the gene matches: 0. The germline V gene encodes CDR1 ENHRY and CDR2 SYGVKD. The CDR3 nucleotides read TGTGCCATCAGTGGACTAGCGGCGAACACCGGGGAGCTGTTTTTT. This translates into CAISGLAANTGELFF.

This clonotype was detected a few times. This chain joins TRBV3-1 and TRBJ2-1, with a possible D match to TRBD2 (5 bases). The V and J ends lost 2 bases and 8 bases respectively, with 13 bases between them. The CDR3 runs to 14 residues. Germline V gene sequence: CDR1 LGHDT, CDR2 YNNKEL (reference sequence). The chain's CDR3 is CASSQTPLGYEQFF. CDR3 DNA sequence: TGTGCCAGCAGCCAAACCCCACTAGGTTATGAGCAGTTCTTC.

J is TRBJ1-2 and V is TRBV7-9, with no clear D. The CDR3 runs to 17 residues. V lost 1 base, J lost 1 base, and 16 bases lay in between. CDR1 SEHNR and CDR2 FQNEAQ come from the germline V gene (reference sequence). The CDR3 bases are TGTGCCAGCAGCTTAGACGGGATGGCCTCCGGTAACTATGGCTACACCTTC. It is translated as CASSLDGMASGNYGYTF.

This clonotype appeared a few times. This rearrangement joins TRBV3-1 to TRBJ2-2, with 8 positions matching TRBD1. This CDR3 has 17 amino acids. V dropped 1 base and J dropped 4; count of bases not matched to a gene: 8. Germline V gene data show CDR1 as LGHDT and CDR2 as YNNKEL (reference sequence). For the CDR3, the DNA is TGTGCCAGCAGCCAAGGTCGCAGGGGGCGAAGCACCGGGGAGCTGTTTTTT. Amino acids: CASSQGRRGRSTGELFF.

This chain joins TRBV30 and TRBJ2-2, with 9 bases fitting TRBD2. CDR3 size: 16 residues. Germline CDR1 and CDR2: GTSNPN and SVGIG (reference sequence). V was clipped by 4 bases and J by 5 bases; unmatched bases: 11. Here the CDR3 DNA reads TGTGCCTGGACCAGCGGGAGGCAGAGTGAGACCGGGGAGCTGTTTTTT. This translates into CAWTSGRQSETGELFF.

This clonotype came up many times. V usage is TRBV20-1 and J usage is TRBJ2-5, with TRBD2 identical over 10 bases. This CDR3 has 21 amino acids. V was clipped by 0 bases and J by 2 bases; unmatched bases: 21. The V gene's germline CDR1 is DFQATT and CDR2 SNEGSKA (reference sequence). The CDR3, as DNA: TGCAGTGCTAGAGAGAGACTAGACAGGGGTGTAGCGGGAGGAGGACAAGAGACCCAGTACTTC. It specifies CSARERLDRGVAGGGQETQYF.

This clonotype was seen many times. The chain is built from TRBV7-9 and TRBJ2-1; 8 nucleotides match TRBD1. The CDR3 covers 16 residues. The V gene end was trimmed by 5 bases and the J gene end by 6 bases; junction bases not matched to a gene: 12. Germline CDR1 reads SEHNR; CDR2 reads FQNEAQ (reference sequence). CDR3 sequence reads: CASSPLRQGLGNEQFF. DNA of the CDR3: TGTGCCAGCAGCCCATTACGACAGGGGCTTGGCAATGAGCAGTTCTTC.

The rearrangement links TRBV3-1 to TRBJ1-3; the D gene is possibly TRBD1 (6 bases). This CDR3 contains 15 residues. CDR1 and CDR2 from the germline V gene are LGHDT and YNNKEL (reference sequence). V lost 3 bases and J lost 1, with 10 bases in between. The CDR3: CASSQDRSSGNTIYF. For the CDR3, the DNA is TGTGCCAGCAGCCAGGACAGATCGTCTGGAAACACCATATATTTT.

In its sample, this clonotype was seen many times. The chain has TRBV24-1 and TRBJ2-1; no definite D call. The CDR3 is 11 residues long. Trimming cost V 0 bases and J 7 bases, with 0 bases left between them. Looked up from germline, CDR1 is KGHDR and CDR2 is SFDVKD. CDR3 bases: TGTGCCACCAGTGATTTGAATGAGCAGTTCTTC. Its protein product is CATSDLNEQFF.

This clonotype was seen many times. V and J are TRBV18 and TRBJ2-1; perhaps D is TRBD1 or TRBD2 (5 bases each). This CDR3 spans 15 amino acids. The V gene's germline CDR1 is KGHSH and CDR2 LQKENI. Trimming left V 2 bases short and J 2 bases short, with 10 bases between. The CDR3 bases are TGTGCCAGCTCACCAAATGGGGGTACCTACAATGAGCAGTTCTTC. Translated, it gives CASSPNGGTYNEQFF.

J is TRBJ1-6 and V is TRBV7-3; 7 bases map to TRBD1. This CDR3 contains 17 residues. Germline V gene sequence: CDR1 SGHTA, CDR2 FQGTGA. After removal of 1 base from V and 6 bases from J, the junction contained 9 bases not matched to a gene. DNA for the CDR3: TGTGCCAGCAGCTTAAAAGGGACAGTCCTTTCTAATTCACCCCTCCACTTT. Translated, it gives CASSLKGTVLSNSPLHF. Based on the CDR3 plus reference TRBV7-3 and TRBJ1-6, the full variable domain is GAGVSQTPSNKVTEKGKYVELRCDPISGHTALYWYRQSLGQGPEFLIYFQGTGAADDSGLPNDRFFAVRPEGSVSTLKIQRTERGDSAVYLCASSLKGTVLSNSPLHFGNGTRLTVT.

This chain joins TRBV19 and TRBJ2-7; 7 nucleotides agree with TRBD2. The CDR3 spans 14 residues. The J segment lost 4 bases and the V segment lost 3 bases, leaving 6 bases of the junction unmatched. Germline V lookup: CDR1 LNHDA, CDR2 SQIVND (reference sequence). The CDR3 DNA sequence: TGTGCCAGTAGTATTGGGAGCGGGACGTACGAGCAGTACTTC. Encoded protein: CASSIGSGTYEQYF.

This chain uses TRBV11-2 with TRBJ1-6; 7 nucleotides align to TRBD1. Trimming at V came to 0 bases and at J to 7 bases, leaving 0 bases not matched to a gene. The CDR3 is 14 residues long. Germline CDR1 reads SGHAT; CDR2 reads FQNNGV. The CDR3 region is CASSLDRGNSPLHF. CDR3 DNA: TGTGCCAGCAGCTTAGACAGGGGGAATTCACCCCTCCACTTT. The full variable domain, completed using reference TRBV11-2 and TRBJ1-6, is EAGVAQSPRYKIIEKRQSVAFWCNPISGHATLYWYQQILGQGPKLLIQFQNNGVVDDSQLPKDRFSAERLKGVDSTLKIQPAKLEDSAVYLCASSLDRGNSPLHFGNGTRLTVT.

Of note for this clonotype: The CDR3 ends on some other residue instead of the conserved phenylalanine or tryptophan, so this is likely a read error. The DNA is omitted, as the CDR3 cannot be located on it reliably, and the CDR3 follows TCRdb's listing. The V call is TRBV21-1, the J call TRBJ2-7; TRBD1 was called by the table and not checked on the DNA. TRBV21-1 is marked as a pseudogene. The CDR3 has 15 amino acids, counting both end residues. CDR3 protein: CASSTNRDTPREQYC.

This clonotype was counted ten times or more. The chain employs TRBV7-9 and TRBJ2-5; TRBD2 aligns across 8 bases. There are 18 residues in the CDR3. The ends lost 1 base at V and 6 bases at J; junction bases unmatched: 16. CDR1 SEHNR and CDR2 FQNEAQ come from the germline V gene (reference sequence). CDR3 amino acids: CASSLVRSGTVGGKTQYF. The CDR3 nucleotides read TGTGCCAGCAGCTTAGTCCGTAGCGGGACTGTAGGAGGAAAGACCCAGTACTTC.

J is TRBJ2-7 and V is TRBV27; unclear D gene. Trimming left V 5 bases short and J 0 bases short, with 17 bases between. The CDR3 consists of 16 residues. In germline, CDR1 is MNHEY, CDR2 SMNVEV (reference sequence). The CDR3 coding sequence is TGTGCCAGCAGTACCAAGCGAGACTTGTCCTCCTACGAGCAGTACTTC. This encodes CASSTKRDLSSYEQYF.

This sequence joins TRBV10-3 and TRBJ2-3, with D maybe TRBD2 (6 bases). V was cut by 4 bases and J by 5 bases, with 16 bases left in between. Germline values: CDR1 ENHRY, CDR2 SYGVKD. The CDR3 is 15 amino acids. The CDR3 DNA sequence: TGTGCCATCAGTGCAACAGGTTTGGAGGGAGATACGCAGTATTTT. This sequence encodes CAISATGLEGDTQYF.

There are a few counts of this clonotype. V is TRBV6-2 or TRBV6-3 and J is TRBJ1-5; D is uncertain. The CDR3 sequence is 16 residues long. Trimming took 6 bases from V and 0 from J, leaving 15 bases between them. Per germline, CDR1 MNHEY and CDR2 SVGEGT. The CDR3 sequence is CASSRWADYSNQPQHF. In DNA, the CDR3 is TGTGCCAGCAGCCGGTGGGCAGATTATAGCAATCAGCCCCAGCATTTT.

Only a few counts were recorded for this clonotype. V is TRBV12-3 or TRBV12-4 and J is TRBJ2-2; tentative D call: TRBD2 (6 bases). Between the trimmed V and J ends, which lost 4 bases and 0 bases, there was a span of 12 bases. The CDR3 sequence is 16 residues long. The CDR3 sequence: CASSSQTRSNTGELFF. The CDR3 region has the DNA TGTGCCAGCAGTTCCCAGACTAGGTCGAACACCGGGGAGCTGTTTTTT.

This clonotype appeared a few times. The genes are TRBV12-3 or TRBV12-4 and TRBJ1-2, with TRBD1 identical over 7 bases. J lost 4 bases, V lost 6 bases, and 8 bases had no gene match. The CDR3 has 14 residues. CDR3 residues: CASSTDRTSYGYTF. CDR3 nucleotide sequence: TGTGCCAGCAGCACGGACAGGACGTCCTATGGCTACACCTTC.